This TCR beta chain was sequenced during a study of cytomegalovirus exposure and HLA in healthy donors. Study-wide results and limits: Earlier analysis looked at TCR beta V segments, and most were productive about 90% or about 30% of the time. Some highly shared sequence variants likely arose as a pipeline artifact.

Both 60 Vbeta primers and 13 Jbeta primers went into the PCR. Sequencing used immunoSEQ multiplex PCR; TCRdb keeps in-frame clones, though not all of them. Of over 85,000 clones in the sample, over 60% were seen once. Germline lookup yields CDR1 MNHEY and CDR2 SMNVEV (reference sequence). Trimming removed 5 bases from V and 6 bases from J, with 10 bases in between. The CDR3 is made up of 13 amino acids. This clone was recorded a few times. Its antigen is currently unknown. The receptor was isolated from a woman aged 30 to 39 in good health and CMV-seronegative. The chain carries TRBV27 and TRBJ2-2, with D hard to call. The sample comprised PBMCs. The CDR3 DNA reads TGTGCCAGCAGTCCCCAACGGGCCGGGGAGCTGTTTTTT. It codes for CASSPQRAGELFF.